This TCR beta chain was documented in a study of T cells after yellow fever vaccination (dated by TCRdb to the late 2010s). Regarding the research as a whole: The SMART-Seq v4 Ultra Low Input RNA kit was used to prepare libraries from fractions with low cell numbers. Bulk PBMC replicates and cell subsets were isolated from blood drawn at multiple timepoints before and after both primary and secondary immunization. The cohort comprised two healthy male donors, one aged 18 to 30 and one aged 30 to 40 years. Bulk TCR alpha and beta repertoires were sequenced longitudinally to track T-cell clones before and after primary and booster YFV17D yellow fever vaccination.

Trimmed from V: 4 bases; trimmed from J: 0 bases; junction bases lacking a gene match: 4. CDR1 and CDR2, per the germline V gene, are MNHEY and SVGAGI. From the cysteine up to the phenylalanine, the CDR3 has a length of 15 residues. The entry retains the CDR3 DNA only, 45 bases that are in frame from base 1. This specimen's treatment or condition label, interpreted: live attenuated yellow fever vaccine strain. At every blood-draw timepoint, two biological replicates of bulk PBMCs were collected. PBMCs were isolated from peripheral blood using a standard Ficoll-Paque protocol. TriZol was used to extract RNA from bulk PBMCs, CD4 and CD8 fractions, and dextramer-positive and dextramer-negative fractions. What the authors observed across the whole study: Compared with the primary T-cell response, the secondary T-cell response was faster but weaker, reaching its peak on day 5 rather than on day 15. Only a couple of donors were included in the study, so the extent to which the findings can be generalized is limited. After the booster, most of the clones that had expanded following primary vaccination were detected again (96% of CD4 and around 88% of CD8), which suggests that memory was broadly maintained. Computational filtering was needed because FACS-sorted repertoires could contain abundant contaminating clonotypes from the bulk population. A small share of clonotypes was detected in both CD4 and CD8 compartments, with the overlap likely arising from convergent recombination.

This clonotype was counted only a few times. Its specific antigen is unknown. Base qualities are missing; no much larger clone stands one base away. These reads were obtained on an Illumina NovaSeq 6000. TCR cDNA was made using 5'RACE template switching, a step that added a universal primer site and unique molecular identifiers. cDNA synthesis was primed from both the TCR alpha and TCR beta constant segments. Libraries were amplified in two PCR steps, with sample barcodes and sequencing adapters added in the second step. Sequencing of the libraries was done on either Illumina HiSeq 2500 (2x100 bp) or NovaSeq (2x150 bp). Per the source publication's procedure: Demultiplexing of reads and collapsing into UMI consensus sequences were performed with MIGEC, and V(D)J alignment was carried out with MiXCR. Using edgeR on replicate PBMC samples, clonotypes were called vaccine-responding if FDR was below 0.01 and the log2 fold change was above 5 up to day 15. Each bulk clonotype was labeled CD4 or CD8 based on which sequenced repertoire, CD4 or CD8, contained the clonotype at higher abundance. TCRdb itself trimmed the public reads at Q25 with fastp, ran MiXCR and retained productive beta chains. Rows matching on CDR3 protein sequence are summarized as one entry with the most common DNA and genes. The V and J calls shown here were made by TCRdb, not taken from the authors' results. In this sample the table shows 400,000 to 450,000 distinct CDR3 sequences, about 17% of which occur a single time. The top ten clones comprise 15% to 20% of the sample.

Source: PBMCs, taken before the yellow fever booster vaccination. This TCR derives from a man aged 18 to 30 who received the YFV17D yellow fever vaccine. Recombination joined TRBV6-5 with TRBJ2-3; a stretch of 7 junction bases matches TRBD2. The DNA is TGTGCCAGCAGTTCCAGCGGGGAAAGCACAGATACGCAGTATTTT. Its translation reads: CASSSSGESTDTQYF.